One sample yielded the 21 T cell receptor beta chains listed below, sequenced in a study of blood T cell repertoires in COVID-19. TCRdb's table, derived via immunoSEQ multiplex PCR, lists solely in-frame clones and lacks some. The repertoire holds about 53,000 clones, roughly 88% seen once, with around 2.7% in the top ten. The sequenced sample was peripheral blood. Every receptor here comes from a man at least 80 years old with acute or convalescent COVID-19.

In nucleotides, the CDR3 is TGTGCCACCCGTACAGGGGGAAATAGCAATCAGCCCCAGCATTTT. This encodes CATRTGGNSNQPQHF. The rearrangement uses TRBV6-6 and TRBJ1-5, with TRBD1 matching 8 bases. CDR3 length equals 15 residues. V shed 10 bases, J shed 0 bases, and the junction held 8 bases outside the gene matches. CDR1 is MNHNY, CDR2 SVGAGI, per germline (reference sequence).

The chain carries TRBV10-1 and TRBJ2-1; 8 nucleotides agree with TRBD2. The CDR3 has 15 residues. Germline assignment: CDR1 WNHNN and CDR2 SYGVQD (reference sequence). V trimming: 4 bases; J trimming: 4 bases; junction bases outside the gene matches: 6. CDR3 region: CASSAASGPYNEQFF. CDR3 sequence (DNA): TGCGCCAGCAGTGCGGCTAGCGGGCCTTACAATGAGCAGTTCTTC.

The CDR3 here is CASSPQGRNTEAFF. The CDR3 nucleotides read TGTGCCAGCTCCCCCCAGGGAAGAAACACTGAAGCTTTCTTT. This chain uses TRBV18 with TRBJ1-1; perhaps TRBD1 as D (5 bases). The CDR3 consists of 14 residues. The V end was cut by 6 bases, the J end by 2 bases, with 13 bases between. In germline, CDR1 is KGHSH, CDR2 LQKENI.

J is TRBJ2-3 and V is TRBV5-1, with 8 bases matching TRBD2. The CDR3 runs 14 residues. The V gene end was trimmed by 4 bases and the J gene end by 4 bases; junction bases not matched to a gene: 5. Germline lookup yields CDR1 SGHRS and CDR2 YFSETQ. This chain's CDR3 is CASSLRTSPDTQYF. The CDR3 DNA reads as TGCGCCAGCAGCCTAAGGACTAGCCCAGATACGCAGTATTTT.

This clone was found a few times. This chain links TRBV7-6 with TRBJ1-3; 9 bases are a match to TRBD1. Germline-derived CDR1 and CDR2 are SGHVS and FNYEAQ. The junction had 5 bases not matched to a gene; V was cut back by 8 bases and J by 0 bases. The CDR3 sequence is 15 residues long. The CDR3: CASSMGQGSGNTIYF. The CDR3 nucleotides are TGTGCCAGCTCTATGGGACAGGGCTCTGGAAACACCATATATTTT.

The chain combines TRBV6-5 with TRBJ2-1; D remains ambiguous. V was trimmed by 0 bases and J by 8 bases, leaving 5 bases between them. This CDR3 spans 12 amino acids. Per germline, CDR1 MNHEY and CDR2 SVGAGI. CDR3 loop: CASSYSRDEQFF. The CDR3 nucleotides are TGTGCCAGCAGTTACTCCCGGGATGAGCAGTTCTTC.

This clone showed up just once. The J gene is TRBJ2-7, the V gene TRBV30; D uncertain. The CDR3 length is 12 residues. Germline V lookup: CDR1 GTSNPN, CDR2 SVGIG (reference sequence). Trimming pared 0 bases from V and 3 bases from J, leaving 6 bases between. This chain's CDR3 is CAWSVRSYEQYF. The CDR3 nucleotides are TGTGCCTGGAGTGTAAGGAGCTACGAGCAGTACTTC. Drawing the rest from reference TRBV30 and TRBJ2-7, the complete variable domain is SQTIHQWPATLVQPVGSPLSLECTVEGTSNPNLYWYRQAAGRGLQLLFYSVGIGQISSEVPQNLSASRPQDRQFILSSKKLLLSDSGFYLCAWSVRSYEQYFGPGTRLTVT.

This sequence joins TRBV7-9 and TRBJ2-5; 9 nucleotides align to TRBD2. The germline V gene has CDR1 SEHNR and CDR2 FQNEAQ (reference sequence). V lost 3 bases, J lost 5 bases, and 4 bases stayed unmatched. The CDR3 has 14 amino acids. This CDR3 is CASSLSGGKETQYF. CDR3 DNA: TGTGCCAGCAGCTTGAGCGGGGGGAAGGAGACCCAGTACTTC.

The CDR3, as DNA: TGTGCCAGCAGCACAGGGACAGGGGGAAATAATTCACCCCTCCACTTT. It specifies CASSTGTGGNNSPLHF. This sequence joins TRBV5-8 and TRBJ1-6; TRBD1 matches 11 bases. Germline values: CDR1 SGHTS, CDR2 YDEGEE. This CDR3 contains 16 residues. The trim removed 4 bases at V and 5 bases at J, leaving 5 bases unmatched.

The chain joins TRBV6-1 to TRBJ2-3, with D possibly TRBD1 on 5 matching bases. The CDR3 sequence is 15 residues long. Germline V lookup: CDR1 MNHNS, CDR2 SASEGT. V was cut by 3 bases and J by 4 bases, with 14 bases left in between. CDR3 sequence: CASSEKGRGADTQYF. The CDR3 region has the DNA TGTGCCAGCAGTGAGAAGGGAAGGGGCGCAGATACGCAGTATTTT.

The CDR3, as DNA: TGTGCCAGCAGTTACTTGGGGCAGGGCACCGGGGAGCTGTTTTTT. Translated, it gives CASSYLGQGTGELFF. V gene TRBV6-6 combines with J gene TRBJ2-2; a weak D match, TRBD1 (5 bases). Trimming shortened V by 1 base and J by 4 bases, and 10 bases separated the two germline ends. The CDR3 spans 15 residues. CDR1 and CDR2 (germline): MNHNY, SVGAGI (reference sequence).

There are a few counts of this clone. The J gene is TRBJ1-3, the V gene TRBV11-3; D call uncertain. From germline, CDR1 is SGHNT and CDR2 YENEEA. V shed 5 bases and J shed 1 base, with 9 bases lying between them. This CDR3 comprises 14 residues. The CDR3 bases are TGTGCCAGCAGCCCAGGTTCTTCTGGAAACACCATATATTTT. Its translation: CASSPGSSGNTIYF.

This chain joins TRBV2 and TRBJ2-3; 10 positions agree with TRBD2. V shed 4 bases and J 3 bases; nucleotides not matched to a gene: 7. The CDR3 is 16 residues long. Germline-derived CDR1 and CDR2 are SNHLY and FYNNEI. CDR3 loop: CASSGLAGAITDTQYF. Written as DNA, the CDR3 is TGTGCCAGCAGTGGGCTAGCGGGGGCAATAACAGATACGCAGTATTTT.

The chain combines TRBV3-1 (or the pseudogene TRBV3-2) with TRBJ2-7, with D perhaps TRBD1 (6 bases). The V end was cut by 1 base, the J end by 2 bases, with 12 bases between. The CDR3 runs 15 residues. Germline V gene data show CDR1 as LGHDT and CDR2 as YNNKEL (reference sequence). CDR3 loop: CASSQVSRGAYEQYF. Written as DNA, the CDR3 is TGTGCCAGCAGCCAAGTTTCCAGGGGAGCCTACGAGCAGTACTTC.

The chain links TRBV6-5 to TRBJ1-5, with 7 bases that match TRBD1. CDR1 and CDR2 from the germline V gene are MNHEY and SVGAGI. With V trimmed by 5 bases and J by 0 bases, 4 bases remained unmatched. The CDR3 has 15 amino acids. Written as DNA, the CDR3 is TGTGCCAGCAGTACACAGGGGACTAGCAATCAGCCCCAGCATTTT. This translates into CASSTQGTSNQPQHF.

The CDR3 region is CASSLVSGRNYNSPLHF. In nucleotides, the CDR3 is TGTGCCAGCAGCTTAGTTTCAGGTCGGAACTATAATTCACCCCTCCACTTT. V and J are TRBV7-6 and TRBJ1-6; D remains unclear. The V gene's germline CDR1 is SGHVS and CDR2 FNYEAQ. The CDR3 sequence is 17 residues long. V was cut by 1 base and J by 3 bases, with 13 bases left in between. Full variable domain (outside the CDR3, taken from reference TRBV7-6 and TRBJ1-6): GAGVSQSPRYKVTKRGQDVALRCDPISGHVSLYWYRQALGQGPEFLTYFNYEAQQDKSGLPNDRFSAERPEGSISTLTIQRTEQRDSAMYRCASSLVSGRNYNSPLHFGNGTRLTVT.

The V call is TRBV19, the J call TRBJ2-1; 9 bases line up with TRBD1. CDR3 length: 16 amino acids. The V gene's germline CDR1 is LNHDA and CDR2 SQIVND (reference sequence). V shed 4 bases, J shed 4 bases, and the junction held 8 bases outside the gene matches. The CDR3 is CASSNLPGQGYNEQFF. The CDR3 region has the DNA TGTGCCAGTAGTAACTTACCGGGACAGGGATACAATGAGCAGTTCTTC. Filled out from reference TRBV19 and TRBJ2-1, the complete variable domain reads DGGITQSPKYLFRKEGQNVTLSCEQNLNHDAMYWYRQDPGQGLRLIYYSQIVNDFQKGDIAEGYSVSREKKESFPLTVTSAQKNPTAFYLCASSNLPGQGYNEQFFGPGTRLTVL.

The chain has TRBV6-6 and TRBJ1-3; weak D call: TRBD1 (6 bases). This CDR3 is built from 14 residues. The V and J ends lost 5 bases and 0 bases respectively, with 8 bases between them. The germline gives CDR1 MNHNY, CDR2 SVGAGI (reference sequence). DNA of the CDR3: TGTGCCAGCAGTAAGACAGGCTCTGGAAACACCATATATTTT. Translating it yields CASSKTGSGNTIYF.

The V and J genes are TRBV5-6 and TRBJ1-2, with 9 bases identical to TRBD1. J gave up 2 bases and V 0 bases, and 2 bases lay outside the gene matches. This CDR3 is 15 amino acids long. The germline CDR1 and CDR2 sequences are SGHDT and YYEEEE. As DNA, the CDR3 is TGTGCCAGCAGCTTGGTTGGGACAGGGAACTATGGCTACACCTTC. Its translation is CASSLVGTGNYGYTF.

The CDR3 nucleotides read TGTGCCAGCAGCCAGGACAGGGGCTCCTACGAGCAGTACTTC. This translates into CASSQDRGSYEQYF. The V call is TRBV7-2, the J call TRBJ2-7, with TRBD1 matching 9 bases. The CDR3 runs to 14 residues. CDR1 is SGHTA, CDR2 FQGNSA, per germline. V shed 5 bases and J 0 bases; nucleotides not matched to a gene: 2. Using reference TRBV7-2 and TRBJ2-7 for the parts outside the CDR3, the full variable domain is GAGVSQSPSNKVTEKGKDVELRCDPISGHTALYWYRQSLGQGLEFLIYFQGNSAPDKSGLPSDRFSAERTGGSVSTLTIQRTQQEDSAVYLCASSQDRGSYEQYFGPGTRLTVT.

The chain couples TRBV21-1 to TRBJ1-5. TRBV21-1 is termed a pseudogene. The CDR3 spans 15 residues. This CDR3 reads CASSTQRAPGKPQHF. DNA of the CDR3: TGTGCCAGCAGCACCCAGCGGGCCCCAGGGAAGCCCCAGCATTTT.